Listed here are 5 T cell receptor beta chains from one sample, sequenced in a study of beta chain features in type 1 diabetes. Study-wide results and caveats: Moderately but significantly shorter TCRB CDR3s were found in Type 1 diabetes patients in all four CD4+ subsets.

Expressed TCRB transcripts were sequenced after all isolated RNA was converted to cDNA. Sequencing used immunoSEQ multiplex PCR; TCRdb keeps in-frame clones, though not all of them. The sample contains under 350,000 clones, roughly 24% of which appear only once. No antigen has been identified for these receptors. The source material was naive CD4+ T cells from blood. Source of these receptors: a woman aged 30 to 39 with type 1 diabetes.

This clone was observed a handful of times. The chain couples TRBV15 to TRBJ1-2; 7 bases agree with TRBD1. Germline values: CDR1 LNHNV, CDR2 YYDKDF (reference sequence). This CDR3 has 16 residues. J lost 4 bases, V lost 1 base, and 9 bases had no gene match. As DNA, the CDR3 is TGTGCCACCAGCAGAGCCGCAGGGGGTCTCGGCTATGGCTACACCTTC. Amino acids: CATSRAAGGLGYGYTF.

This chain joins TRBV9 and TRBJ2-1, with TRBD1 as a possible D gene (5 bases). The germline V gene has CDR1 SGDLS and CDR2 YYNGEE. The CDR3 covers 13 residues. Trimming took off 0 bases at V and 12 bases at J, with 13 bases between the two ends. CDR3 nucleotide sequence: TGTGCCAGCAGCGTAGGAGAGTACAGGCCGCAGTTCTTC. Translation: CASSVGEYRPQFF.

Here the CDR3 reads CAISGQTTRGEQYF. CDR3 sequence (DNA): TGTGCCATCAGTGGCCAAACTACTAGAGGCGAGCAGTACTTC. This sequence joins TRBV10-3 and TRBJ2-7, with D maybe TRBD2 (5 bases). Germline CDR1 reads ENHRY; CDR2 reads SYGVKD. CDR3 length equals 14 residues. Trimming shortened V by 4 bases and J by 6 bases, and 16 bases separated the two germline ends.

This clone was observed a handful of times. The rearrangement joins TRBV10-3 to TRBJ2-3; 14 bases agree with TRBD2. Germline V gene lookup returns CDR1 ENHRY and CDR2 SYGVKD. V was pared by 4 bases and J by 6 bases, with 3 bases of the junction left unmatched. The CDR3 totals 15 residues. CDR3 loop: CAISGGLAGADTQYF. CDR3 nucleotide sequence: TGTGCCATCAGTGGGGGACTAGCGGGAGCTGATACGCAGTATTTT.

This clone has more than one count but fewer than ten. This sequence joins TRBV4-2 and TRBJ2-2, with D unresolved. Germline CDR1 reads LGHNA; CDR2 reads YNFKEQ. The ends were cut back, 0 bases at V and 6 bases at J, with 11 bases in the middle. This CDR3 spans 15 amino acids. CDR3 amino acids: CASSQESLLSGELFF. As DNA, the CDR3 is TGTGCCAGCAGCCAAGAGTCGCTATTATCCGGGGAGCTGTTTTTT.